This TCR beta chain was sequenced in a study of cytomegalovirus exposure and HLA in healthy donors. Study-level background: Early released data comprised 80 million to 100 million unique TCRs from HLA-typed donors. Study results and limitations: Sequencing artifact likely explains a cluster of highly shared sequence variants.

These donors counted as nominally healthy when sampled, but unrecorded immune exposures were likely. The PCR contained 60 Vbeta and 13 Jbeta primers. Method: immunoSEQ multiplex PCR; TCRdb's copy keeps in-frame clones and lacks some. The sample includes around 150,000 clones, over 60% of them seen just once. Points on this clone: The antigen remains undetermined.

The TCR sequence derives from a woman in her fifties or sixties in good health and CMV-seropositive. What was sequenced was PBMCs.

This chain's CDR3 is CASSARDRLAKNIQYF. CDR3 in DNA: TGTGCCAGCAGCGCGCGGGACAGGTTAGCCAAAAACATTCAGTACTTC. The V gene is TRBV9, the J gene TRBJ2-4; the match to TRBD1 covers 8 bases. Germline CDR1 is SGDLS and CDR2 is YYNGEE. The CDR3 is 16 residues long. V shed 3 bases and J 0 bases; nucleotides not matched to a gene: 5.